A selection of T cell receptor beta chains follows, all from one sample in a study of chemoradiotherapy in HPV16-positive cancers. Assay used: immunoSEQ multiplex PCR; TCRdb lists only in-frame clones, some missing. The table includes 30,000 to 35,000 clones, about 89% detected once. The starting material was blood, obtained from a patient who underwent chemoradiotherapy. The receptors here all came from a human donor with HPV-associated anogenital cancer. Both conserved end residues are part of each CDR3. Fields, in order: V gene, CDR3 protein.

V: TRBV6-1
CDR3: CASSFGLATTDTQYF

V: TRBV6-6
CDR3: CASSSIPGSGNTIYF

V: TRBV30
CDR3: CAWIFGQGMNTEAFF

V: TRBV5-6
CDR3: CASSHGGGYEQFF

V: TRBV7-9
CDR3: CASTGDRSSYEQYF

V: TRBV12-5
CDR3: CASGQGTPYEQYF

V: TRBV7-2
CDR3: CASSLIAGGRGTQYF

V: TRBV6-6
CDR3: CASSYRTDRRYQPQHF

V: TRBV19
CDR3: CASSIAQYTEAFF

V: TRBV30
CDR3: CAWSASGNTIYF

V: TRBV6-5
CDR3: CASSTGQVNNSPLHF

V: TRBV30
CDR3: CAWRGARATLNTEAFF

V: TRBV4-3
CDR3: CASSQESGNLGEQFF

V: TRBV5-1
CDR3: CASSLDYTDREKLFF

V: TRBV18
CDR3: CASSRDREEGGYTF

V: TRBV11-3
CDR3: CASSLGQGGFHEQYF

V: TRBV5-1
CDR3: CASSLDSSKNIQYF

V: TRBV2
CDR3: CASSEAVAGRQETQYF

V: TRBV4-3
CDR3: CASSQDSTVSNEKLFF

V: TRBV5-4
CDR3: CASSLPSSYEQYF

V: TRBV5-1
CDR3: CATARQTYEQYF

V: TRBV2
CDR3: CASSELDGRTQYF

V: TRBV5-1
CDR3: CASSWPQGALGETQYF

V: TRBV4-3
CDR3: CASSQTRDNNSPLHF

V: TRBV18
CDR3: CASSSTSGGTGELFF

V: TRBV6-4
CDR3: CASSDSPTGPVYGYTF

V: TRBV30
CDR3: CAWSEGTYDQPQHF

V: TRBV10-1
CDR3: CASSGSTDTQYF

V: TRBV11-3
CDR3: CASSFGTSGEQFF

V: TRBV5-5
CDR3: CASSFGGTAYNEQFF

V: TRBV7-8
CDR3: CASSPSRGQIYEQYF

V: TRBV5-1
CDR3: CASSFTGGEKLFF

V: TRBV19
CDR3: CASSGGHQQYF

V: TRBV15
CDR3: CATSRDTGKELPQHF

V: TRBV18
CDR3: CASSQGIEDEKLFF

V: TRBV18
CDR3: CASSPGTNQETQYF

V: TRBV5-1
CDR3: CATKLETGRSNEKLFF

V: TRBV15
CDR3: CATSPRQGANTGELFF

V: TRBV4-3
CDR3: CASSQDGGRAQGRDEQFF

V: TRBV15
CDR3: CATSPWGRTTDNEQFF